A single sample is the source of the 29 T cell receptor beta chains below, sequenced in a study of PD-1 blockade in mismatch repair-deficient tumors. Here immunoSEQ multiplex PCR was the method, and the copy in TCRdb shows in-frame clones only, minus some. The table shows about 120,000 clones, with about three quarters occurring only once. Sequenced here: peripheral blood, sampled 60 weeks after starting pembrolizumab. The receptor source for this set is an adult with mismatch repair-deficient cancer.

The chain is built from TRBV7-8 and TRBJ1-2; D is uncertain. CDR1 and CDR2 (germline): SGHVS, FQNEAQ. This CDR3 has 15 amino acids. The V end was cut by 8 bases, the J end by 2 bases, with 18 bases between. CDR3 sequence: CASAREGGQNYGYTF. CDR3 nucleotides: TGTGCCAGCGCGAGAGAAGGAGGGCAGAACTATGGCTACACCTTC.

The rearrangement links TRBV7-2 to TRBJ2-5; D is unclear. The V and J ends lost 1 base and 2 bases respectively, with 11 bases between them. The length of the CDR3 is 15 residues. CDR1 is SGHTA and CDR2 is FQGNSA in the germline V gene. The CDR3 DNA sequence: TGTGCCAGCAGCTTAGGGCGGAGACGTCAAGAGACCCAGTACTTC. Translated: CASSLGRRRQETQYF.

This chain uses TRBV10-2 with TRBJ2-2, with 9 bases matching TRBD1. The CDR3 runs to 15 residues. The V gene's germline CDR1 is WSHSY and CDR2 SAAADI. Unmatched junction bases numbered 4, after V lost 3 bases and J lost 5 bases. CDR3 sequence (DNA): TGCGCCAGCAGTGAACAGGGGGCAGAAACCGGGGAGCTGTTTTTT. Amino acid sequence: CASSEQGAETGELFF.

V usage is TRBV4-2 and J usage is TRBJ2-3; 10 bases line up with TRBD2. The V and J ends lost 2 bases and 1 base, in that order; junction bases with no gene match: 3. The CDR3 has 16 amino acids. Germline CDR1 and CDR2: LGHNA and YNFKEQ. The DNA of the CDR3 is TGTGCCAGCAGCCAACCAAGCGGGAGGGGCACAGATACGCAGTATTTT. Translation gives CASSQPSGRGTDTQYF.

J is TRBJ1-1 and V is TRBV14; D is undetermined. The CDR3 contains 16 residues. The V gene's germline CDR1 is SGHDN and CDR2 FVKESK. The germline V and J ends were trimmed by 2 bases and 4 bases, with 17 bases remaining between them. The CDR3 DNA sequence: TGTGCCAGCAGCCAATCTCGCCCTGCCAGGCCCACTGAAGCTTTCTTT. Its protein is CASSQSRPARPTEAFF. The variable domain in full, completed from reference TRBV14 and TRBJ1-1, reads EAGVTQFPSHSVIEKGQTVTLRCDPISGHDNLYWYRRVMGKEIKFLLHFVKESKQDESGMPNNRFLAERTGGTYSTLKVQPAELEDSGVYFCASSQSRPARPTEAFFGQGTRLTVV.

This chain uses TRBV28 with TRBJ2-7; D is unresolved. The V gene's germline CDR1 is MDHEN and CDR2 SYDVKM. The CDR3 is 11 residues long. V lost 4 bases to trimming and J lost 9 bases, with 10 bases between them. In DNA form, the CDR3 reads TGTGCCAGCAGTTGGGCAAACTCGCAGTACTTC. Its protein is CASSWANSQYF.

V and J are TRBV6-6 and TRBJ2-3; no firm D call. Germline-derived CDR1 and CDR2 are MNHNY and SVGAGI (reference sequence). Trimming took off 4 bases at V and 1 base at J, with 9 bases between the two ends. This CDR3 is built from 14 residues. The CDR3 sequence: CASSLYWGTDTQYF. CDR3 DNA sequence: TGTGCCAGCAGTTTATACTGGGGCACAGATACGCAGTATTTT.

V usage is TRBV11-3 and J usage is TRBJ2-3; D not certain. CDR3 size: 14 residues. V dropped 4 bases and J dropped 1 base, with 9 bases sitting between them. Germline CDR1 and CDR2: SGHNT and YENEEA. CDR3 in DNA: TGTGCCAGCAGCTCCGAAGGCGGCACAGATACGCAGTATTTT. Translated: CASSSEGGTDTQYF. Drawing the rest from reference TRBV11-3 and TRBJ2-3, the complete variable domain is EAGVVQSPRYKIIEKKQPVAFWCNPISGHNTLYWYLQNLGQGPELLIRYENEEAVDDSQLPKDRFSAERLKGVDSTLKIQPAELGDSAVYLCASSSEGGTDTQYFGPGTRLTVL.

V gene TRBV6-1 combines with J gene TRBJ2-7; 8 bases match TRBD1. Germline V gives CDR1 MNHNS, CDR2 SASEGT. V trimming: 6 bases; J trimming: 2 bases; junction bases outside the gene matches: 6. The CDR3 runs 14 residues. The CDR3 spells CASRGGQVTYEQYF. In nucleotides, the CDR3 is TGTGCCAGCAGGGGGGGACAGGTGACCTACGAGCAGTACTTC.

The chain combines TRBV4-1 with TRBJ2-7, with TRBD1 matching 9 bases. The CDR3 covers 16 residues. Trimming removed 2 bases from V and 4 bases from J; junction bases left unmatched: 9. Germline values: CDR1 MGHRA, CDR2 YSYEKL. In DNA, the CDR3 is TGCGCCAGCAGCCAATGGCCTCCGGGACAGGGTTACGAGCAGTACTTC. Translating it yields CASSQWPPGQGYEQYF.

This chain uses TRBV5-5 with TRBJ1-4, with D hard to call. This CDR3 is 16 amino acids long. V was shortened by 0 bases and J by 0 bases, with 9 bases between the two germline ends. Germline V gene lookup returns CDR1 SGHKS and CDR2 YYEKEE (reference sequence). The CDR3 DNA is TGTGCCAGCAGCTTGGGTGATCTCTCAACTAATGAAAAACTGTTTTTT. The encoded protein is CASSLGDLSTNEKLFF.

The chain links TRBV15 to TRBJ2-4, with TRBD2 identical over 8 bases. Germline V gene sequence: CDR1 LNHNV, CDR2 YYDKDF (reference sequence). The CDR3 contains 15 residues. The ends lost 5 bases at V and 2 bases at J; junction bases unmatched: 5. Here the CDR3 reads CATSLAGSSKNIQYF. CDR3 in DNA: TGTGCCACCAGCTTAGCGGGAAGTTCCAAAAACATTCAGTACTTC.

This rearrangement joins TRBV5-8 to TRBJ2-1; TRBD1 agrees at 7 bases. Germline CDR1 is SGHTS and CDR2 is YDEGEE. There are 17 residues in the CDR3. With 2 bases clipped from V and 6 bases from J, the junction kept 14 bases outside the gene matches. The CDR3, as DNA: TGTGCCAGCAGCTTCGTAACAGGGGCTATGATGCGCAATGAGCAGTTCTTC. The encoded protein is CASSFVTGAMMRNEQFF.

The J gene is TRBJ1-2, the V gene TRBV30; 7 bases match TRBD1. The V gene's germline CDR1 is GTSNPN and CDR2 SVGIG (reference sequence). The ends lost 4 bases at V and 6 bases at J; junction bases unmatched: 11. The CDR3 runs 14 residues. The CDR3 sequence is CAWTRGQQHDGYTF. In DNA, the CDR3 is TGTGCCTGGACCCGGGGACAGCAACACGATGGCTACACCTTC.

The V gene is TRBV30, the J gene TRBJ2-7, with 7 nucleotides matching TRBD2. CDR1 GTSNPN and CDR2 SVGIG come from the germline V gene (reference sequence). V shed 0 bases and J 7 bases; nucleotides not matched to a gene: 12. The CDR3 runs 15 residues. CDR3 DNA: TGTGCCTGGAGTGTACGCCTAGCGGAAGCCCAGGAGCAGTACTTC. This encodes CAWSVRLAEAQEQYF.

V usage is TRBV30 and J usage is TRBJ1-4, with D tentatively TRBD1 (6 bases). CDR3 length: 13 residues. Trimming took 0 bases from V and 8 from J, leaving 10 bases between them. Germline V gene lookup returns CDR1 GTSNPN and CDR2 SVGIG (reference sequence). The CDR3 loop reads CAWSVRGTEKLFF. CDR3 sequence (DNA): TGTGCCTGGAGTGTACGAGGGACAGAAAAACTGTTTTTT.

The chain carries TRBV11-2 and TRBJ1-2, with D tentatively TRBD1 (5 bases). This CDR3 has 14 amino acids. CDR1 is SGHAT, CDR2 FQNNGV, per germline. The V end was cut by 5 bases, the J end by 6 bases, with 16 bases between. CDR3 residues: CASSSPTGGNGYTF. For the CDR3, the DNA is TGTGCCAGCAGCAGTCCTACGGGGGGGAATGGCTACACCTTC.

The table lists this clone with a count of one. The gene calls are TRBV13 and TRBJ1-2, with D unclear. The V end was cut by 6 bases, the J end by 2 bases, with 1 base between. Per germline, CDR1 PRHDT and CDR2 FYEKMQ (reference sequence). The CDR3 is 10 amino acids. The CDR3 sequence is CASRNYGYTF. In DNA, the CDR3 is TGTGCCAGCAGAAACTATGGCTACACCTTC.

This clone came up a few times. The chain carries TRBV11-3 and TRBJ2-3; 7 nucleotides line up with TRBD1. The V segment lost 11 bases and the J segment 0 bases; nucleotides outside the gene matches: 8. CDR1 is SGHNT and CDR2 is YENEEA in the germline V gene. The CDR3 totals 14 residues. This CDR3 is CASQTGFSTDTQYF. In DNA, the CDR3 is TGTGCCTCACAGACAGGGTTTAGCACAGATACGCAGTATTTT.

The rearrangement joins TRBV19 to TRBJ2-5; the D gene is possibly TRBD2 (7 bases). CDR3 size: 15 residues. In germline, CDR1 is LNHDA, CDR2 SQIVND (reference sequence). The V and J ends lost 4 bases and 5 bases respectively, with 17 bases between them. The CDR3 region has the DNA TGTGCCAGTAGTACGAAGGGCCCGGGGGGCGAGACCCAGTACTTC. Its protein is CASSTKGPGGETQYF. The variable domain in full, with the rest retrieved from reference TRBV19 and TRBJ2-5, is DGGITQSPKYLFRKEGQNVTLSCEQNLNHDAMYWYRQDPGQGLRLIYYSQIVNDFQKGDIAEGYSVSREKKESFPLTVTSAQKNPTAFYLCASSTKGPGGETQYFGPGTRLLVL.

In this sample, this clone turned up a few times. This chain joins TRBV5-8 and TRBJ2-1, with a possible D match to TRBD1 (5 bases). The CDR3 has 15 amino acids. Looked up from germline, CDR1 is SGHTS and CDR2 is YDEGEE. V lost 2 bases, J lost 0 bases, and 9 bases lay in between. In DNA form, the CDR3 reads TGTGCCAGCAGCTTTGCTCAGGGCTCCTACAATGAGCAGTTCTTC. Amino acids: CASSFAQGSYNEQFF.

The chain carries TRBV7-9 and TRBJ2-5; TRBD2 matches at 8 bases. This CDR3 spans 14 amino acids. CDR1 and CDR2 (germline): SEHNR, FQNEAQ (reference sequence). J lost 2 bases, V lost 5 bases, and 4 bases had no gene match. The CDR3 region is CASSLSGGQETQYF. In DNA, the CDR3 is TGTGCCAGCAGCCTCAGCGGGGGACAAGAGACCCAGTACTTC.

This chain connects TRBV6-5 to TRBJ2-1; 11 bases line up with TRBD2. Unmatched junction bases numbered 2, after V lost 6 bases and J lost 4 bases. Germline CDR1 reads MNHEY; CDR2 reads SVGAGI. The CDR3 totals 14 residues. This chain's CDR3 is CASSRLAGYNEQFF. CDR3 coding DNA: TGTGCCAGCAGCCGACTAGCGGGGTACAATGAGCAGTTCTTC.

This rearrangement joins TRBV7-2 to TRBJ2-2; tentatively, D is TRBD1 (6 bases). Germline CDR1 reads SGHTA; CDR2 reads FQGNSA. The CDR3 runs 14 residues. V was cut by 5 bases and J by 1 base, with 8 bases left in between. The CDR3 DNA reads TGTGCCAGCAGCCCCAGGGGGAACACCGGGGAGCTGTTTTTT. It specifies CASSPRGNTGELFF.

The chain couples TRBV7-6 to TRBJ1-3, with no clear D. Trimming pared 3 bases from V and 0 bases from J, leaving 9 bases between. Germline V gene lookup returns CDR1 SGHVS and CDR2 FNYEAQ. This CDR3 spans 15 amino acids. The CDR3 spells CASSFYDDSGNTIYF. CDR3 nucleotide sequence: TGTGCCAGCAGCTTTTACGACGACTCTGGAAACACCATATATTTT.

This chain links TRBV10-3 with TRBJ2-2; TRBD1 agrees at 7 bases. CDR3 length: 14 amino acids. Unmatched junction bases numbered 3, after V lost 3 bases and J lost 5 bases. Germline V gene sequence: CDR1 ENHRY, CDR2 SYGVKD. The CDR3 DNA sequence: TGTGCCATCAGTGAAGGGACAGCAACCGGGGAGCTGTTTTTT. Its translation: CAISEGTATGELFF.

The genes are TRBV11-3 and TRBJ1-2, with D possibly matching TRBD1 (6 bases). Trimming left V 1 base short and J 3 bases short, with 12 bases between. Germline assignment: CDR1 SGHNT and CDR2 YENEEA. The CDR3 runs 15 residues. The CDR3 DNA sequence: TGTGCCAGCAGCTTAGGGCAGGGGAACGACTATGGCTACACCTTC. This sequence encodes CASSLGQGNDYGYTF.

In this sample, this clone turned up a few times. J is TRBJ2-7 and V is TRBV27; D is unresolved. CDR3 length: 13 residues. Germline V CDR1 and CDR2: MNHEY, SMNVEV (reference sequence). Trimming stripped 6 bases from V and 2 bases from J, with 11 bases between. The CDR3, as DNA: TGTGCCAGCAGCCCTTACGAAGCCTACGAGCAGTACTTC. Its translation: CASSPYEAYEQYF.

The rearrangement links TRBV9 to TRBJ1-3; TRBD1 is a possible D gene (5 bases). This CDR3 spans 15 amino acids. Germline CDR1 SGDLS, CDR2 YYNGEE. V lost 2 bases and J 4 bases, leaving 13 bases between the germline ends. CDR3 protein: CASSVSGQGGNTIYF. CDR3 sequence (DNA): TGTGCCAGCAGCGTTTCCGGGCAGGGCGGAAACACCATATATTTT.